The T cell receptor (beta chain) under discussion was sequenced for a study of cytomegalovirus exposure and HLA in healthy donors. In its sample, this clone was seen once. Primers included in the PCR were 60 Vbeta and 13 Jbeta primers. Measured with immunoSEQ multiplex PCR; TCRdb has only the in-frame clones, and not every one. The sample carries roughly 110,000 clones, more than 65% recorded once. The CDR3 extends over 15 amino acids. V was shortened by 0 bases and J by 5 bases, with 11 bases between the two germline ends. The V gene's germline CDR1 is MGHRA and CDR2 YSYEKL. Material for sequencing was PBMCs. The V and J genes are TRBV4-1 and TRBJ1-5, with D perhaps TRBD1 (6 bases). The source is a woman aged 50 to 65 in good health and CMV-seropositive. The CDR3 DNA follows: TGCGCCAGCAGCCAAGAGACAGGACGGTATCAGCCCCAGCATTTT. Its protein product is CASSQETGRYQPQHF.